A selection of T cell receptor beta chains follows, all from one sample in a study of blood T cells in healthy people across ages. TCRdb fed the 5' RACE reads into MiXCR, producing one record per CDR3 protein. The sample lists about a million distinct CDR3 sequences; roughly half were seen once. Sequenced input: blood. The receptor source for this set is a woman in her sixties in good health. The CDR3 runs from the conserved cysteine through the conserved F or W. The D gene is left open where the match is weak. Clone size is given for some rows only: seen once, a few or many times, or a class if the clone is expanded.

J gene: TRBJ2-1
D gene: .
clone size: few
V gene: TRBV9
CDR3 DNA: TGTGCCAGCAGCGTAGAGTGGAGCTCCTACAATGAGCAGTTCTTC
CDR3 protein: CASSVEWSSYNEQFF

J gene: TRBJ1-2
D gene: .
clone size: .
V gene: TRBV9
CDR3 DNA: TGTGCCAGCAGCGTAAGCGGGGCGCGGTATGGCAACACCTTC
CDR3 protein: CASSVSGARYGNTF

J gene: TRBJ2-7
D gene: .
clone size: many
V gene: TRBV29-1
CDR3 DNA: TGCAGCGGGAAGGACACCTACGAGCAGTACTTC
CDR3 protein: CSGKDTYEQYF

J gene: TRBJ2-5
D gene: TRBD2
clone size: .
V gene: TRBV6-2/TRBV6-3
CDR3 DNA: TGTGCCACCAAACGGGGGGGTCAAGAGACCCAGTACTTC
CDR3 protein: CATKRGGQETQYF

J gene: TRBJ2-1
D gene: .
clone size: .
V gene: TRBV10-3
CDR3 DNA: TGTGCCATCAGGACAGGACAGCACAAGGAGCAGTTCTTC
CDR3 protein: CAIRTGQHKEQFF

J gene: TRBJ1-1
D gene: .
clone size: few
V gene: TRBV25-1
CDR3 DNA: TGTGCCAGCAGTGAATCATCAAGAACTGAAGCTTTCTTT
CDR3 protein: CASSESSRTEAFF

J gene: TRBJ2-7
D gene: .
clone size: many
V gene: TRBV25-1
CDR3 DNA: TGTGCCAGCACTACCTCGAGGGATCCCGAGCAGTACTTC
CDR3 protein: CASTTSRDPEQYF

J gene: TRBJ1-1
D gene: .
clone size: few
V gene: TRBV12-3/TRBV12-4
CDR3 DNA: TGTGCCAGCAGCTTCAGCGGGGTCAACACTGAAGCTTTCTTT
CDR3 protein: CASSFSGVNTEAFF

J gene: TRBJ2-7
D gene: .
clone size: .
V gene: TRBV6-6
CDR3 DNA: TGTGCCAGCAGTTACTCGGGCGGGAACTCCTACGAGCAGTACTTC
CDR3 protein: CASSYSGGNSYEQYF

J gene: TRBJ2-1
D gene: .
clone size: .
V gene: TRBV6-6
CDR3 DNA: TGTGCCAGCAGTTACCAGGTCAATGAGCAGTTCTTC
CDR3 protein: CASSYQVNEQFF

J gene: TRBJ2-3
D gene: .
clone size: few
V gene: TRBV24-1
CDR3 DNA: TGTGCCACCTCTGGGGTACCGACAGATACGCAGTATTTT
CDR3 protein: CATSGVPTDTQYF

J gene: TRBJ2-7
D gene: TRBD1
clone size: .
V gene: TRBV3-1
CDR3 DNA: TGTGCCAGCAGCCTGAGGTCCGGGACAGACCCCTACGAGCAGTACTTC
CDR3 protein: CASSLRSGTDPYEQYF

J gene: TRBJ1-2
D gene: .
clone size: .
V gene: TRBV5-1
CDR3 DNA: TGCGCCAGCAGCTTGGCCGACGGGGACTATGGCTACACCTTC
CDR3 protein: CASSLADGDYGYTF

J gene: TRBJ1-4
D gene: .
clone size: .
V gene: TRBV7-9
CDR3 DNA: TGTGCCGTATGGGGGGATCTCGAAAAACTGTTTTTT
CDR3 protein: CAVWGDLEKLFF

J gene: TRBJ2-3
D gene: TRBD2
clone size: few
V gene: TRBV3-1
CDR3 DNA: TGTGCCAGCAGCAAAGGACTAGCGGGAGGCGCCTTCACAGATACGCAGTATTTT
CDR3 protein: CASSKGLAGGAFTDTQYF

J gene: TRBJ1-2
D gene: .
clone size: .
V gene: TRBV20-1
CDR3 DNA: TGCAGTGCTAGAGACCAGACGGGACATGGCTACACCTTC
CDR3 protein: CSARDQTGHGYTF

J gene: TRBJ1-1
D gene: .
clone size: .
V gene: TRBV12-3/TRBV12-4
CDR3 DNA: TGTGCCAGCAGTTTGTGGACCCAAAAAAACACTGAAGCTTTCTTT
CDR3 protein: CASSLWTQKNTEAFF

J gene: TRBJ1-2
D gene: TRBD1
clone size: few
V gene: TRBV28
CDR3 DNA: TGTGCCAGCAGTTTACCTCTACCAGGGGGCGGAGGCTACACCTTC
CDR3 protein: CASSLPLPGGGGYTF

J gene: TRBJ2-7
D gene: .
clone size: once
V gene: TRBV4-1
CDR3 DNA: TGCGCCAGCAGCCAAGTTCCCCGGCAGTTACCGGACTACGAGCAGTACTTC
CDR3 protein: CASSQVPRQLPDYEQYF

J gene: TRBJ1-1
D gene: .
clone size: many
V gene: TRBV28
CDR3 DNA: TGTGCCAGCTACCTAAAATCGAGGAACACTGAAGCTTTCTTT
CDR3 protein: CASYLKSRNTEAFF

J gene: TRBJ2-7
D gene: .
clone size: .
V gene: TRBV7-2
CDR3 DNA: TGTGCCAGCAGCTTAGGGTCAGTGAGAAACTCCTACGAGCAGTACTTC
CDR3 protein: CASSLGSVRNSYEQYF

J gene: TRBJ2-7
D gene: .
clone size: .
V gene: TRBV20-1
CDR3 DNA: TGCAGTGCTCGCCGGGACACCAACTACGAGCAGTACTTC
CDR3 protein: CSARRDTNYEQYF

J gene: TRBJ2-7
D gene: TRBD2
clone size: .
V gene: TRBV28
CDR3 DNA: TGTGCCGGCAGCCCTGCCGGGACTAGCGTCTACGAGCAGTACTTC
CDR3 protein: CAGSPAGTSVYEQYF

J gene: TRBJ1-1
D gene: TRBD1
clone size: .
V gene: TRBV20-1
CDR3 DNA: TGCAGTGCAAGACAGGGGGCAAATACTGAAGCTTTCTTT
CDR3 protein: CSARQGANTEAFF

J gene: TRBJ1-2
D gene: .
clone size: .
V gene: TRBV2
CDR3 DNA: TGTGCCAGCAGTGAATGGTCGCAGGGGAGTACCTATGGCTACACCTTC
CDR3 protein: CASSEWSQGSTYGYTF

J gene: TRBJ2-4
D gene: .
clone size: few
V gene: TRBV7-9
CDR3 DNA: TGTGCCAGCAGCTTACTGGACAGAGCCAAAAACATTCAGTACTTC
CDR3 protein: CASSLLDRAKNIQYF

J gene: TRBJ2-1
D gene: .
clone size: .
V gene: TRBV4-3
CDR3 DNA: TGCGCCAGCAGCCCGAGTAGTAACAATGAGCAGTTCTTC
CDR3 protein: CASSPSSNNEQFF

J gene: TRBJ2-1
D gene: TRBD2
clone size: .
V gene: TRBV9
CDR3 DNA: TGTGCCAGCAGCGTAGGTGGGACTAGCGGCTACAATGAGCAGTTCTTC
CDR3 protein: CASSVGGTSGYNEQFF

J gene: TRBJ1-5
D gene: .
clone size: .
V gene: TRBV4-1
CDR3 DNA: TGCGCCAGCAGCAAGGGTTGGCCCAGGGAAAGCAATCAGCCCCAGCATTTT
CDR3 protein: CASSKGWPRESNQPQHF

J gene: TRBJ2-3
D gene: .
clone size: .
V gene: TRBV7-3
CDR3 DNA: TGTGCCAGCAGCTTACAACTTTCTAGCACAGATACGCAGTATTTT
CDR3 protein: CASSLQLSSTDTQYF

J gene: TRBJ2-2
D gene: .
clone size: .
V gene: TRBV5-1
CDR3 DNA: TGCGCCAGCAGCTATAAGGACAGCAACACCGGGGAGCTGTTTTTT
CDR3 protein: CASSYKDSNTGELFF

J gene: TRBJ1-1
D gene: .
clone size: few
V gene: TRBV30
CDR3 DNA: TGTGCCTGGAGTGCGGGGCAACCTGAAGCTTTCTTT
CDR3 protein: CAWSAGQPEAFF

J gene: TRBJ1-2
D gene: .
clone size: .
V gene: TRBV6-5
CDR3 DNA: TGTGCCAGCAGCCCCACCCGGGGTAGAGGCTACACCTTC
CDR3 protein: CASSPTRGRGYTF

J gene: TRBJ2-7
D gene: TRBD1
clone size: few
V gene: TRBV4-1
CDR3 DNA: TGCGCCAGCAGCGCCCGACAGGGATACAACTACGAGCAGTACTTC
CDR3 protein: CASSARQGYNYEQYF

J gene: TRBJ1-6
D gene: .
clone size: .
V gene: TRBV30
CDR3 DNA: TGTGCCTGGAGCATGGGTGCAGGACTAATTAATTCACCCCTCCACTTT
CDR3 protein: CAWSMGAGLINSPLHF

J gene: TRBJ2-3
D gene: .
clone size: .
V gene: TRBV4-2
CDR3 DNA: TGTGCCAGCAGCCAAGAATTGGGAACAACGAGCACAGATACGCAGTATTTT
CDR3 protein: CASSQELGTTSTDTQYF

J gene: TRBJ2-5
D gene: TRBD2
clone size: .
V gene: TRBV27
CDR3 DNA: TGTGCCAGCAGTTACCTGGGACTAGCGGGAGAGCAGTACTTC
CDR3 protein: CASSYLGLAGEQYF

J gene: TRBJ2-5
D gene: .
clone size: .
V gene: TRBV7-8
CDR3 DNA: TGTGCCAGCAGCCCATCCCCACAGAGCGACGAAGAGACCCAGTACTTC
CDR3 protein: CASSPSPQSDEETQYF

J gene: TRBJ2-7
D gene: .
clone size: .
V gene: TRBV12-3/TRBV12-4
CDR3 DNA: TGTGCCAGCACCCTGGGGGACCTACAATGGGAGCAGTACTTC
CDR3 protein: CASTLGDLQWEQYF

J gene: TRBJ2-3
D gene: .
clone size: few
V gene: TRBV7-9
CDR3 DNA: TGTGCCAGCAGCACCGGATTCTACTCCACAGATACGCAGTATTTT
CDR3 protein: CASSTGFYSTDTQYF

J gene: TRBJ2-5
D gene: .
clone size: .
V gene: TRBV7-2
CDR3 DNA: TGTGCCAGCAGCTTACGGGGGCGCTGGGAGACCCAGTACTTC
CDR3 protein: CASSLRGRWETQYF

J gene: TRBJ2-1
D gene: .
clone size: .
V gene: TRBV11-2
CDR3 DNA: TGTGCCAGCAGCTTAGATCTCCACAATGAGCAGTTCTTC
CDR3 protein: CASSLDLHNEQFF